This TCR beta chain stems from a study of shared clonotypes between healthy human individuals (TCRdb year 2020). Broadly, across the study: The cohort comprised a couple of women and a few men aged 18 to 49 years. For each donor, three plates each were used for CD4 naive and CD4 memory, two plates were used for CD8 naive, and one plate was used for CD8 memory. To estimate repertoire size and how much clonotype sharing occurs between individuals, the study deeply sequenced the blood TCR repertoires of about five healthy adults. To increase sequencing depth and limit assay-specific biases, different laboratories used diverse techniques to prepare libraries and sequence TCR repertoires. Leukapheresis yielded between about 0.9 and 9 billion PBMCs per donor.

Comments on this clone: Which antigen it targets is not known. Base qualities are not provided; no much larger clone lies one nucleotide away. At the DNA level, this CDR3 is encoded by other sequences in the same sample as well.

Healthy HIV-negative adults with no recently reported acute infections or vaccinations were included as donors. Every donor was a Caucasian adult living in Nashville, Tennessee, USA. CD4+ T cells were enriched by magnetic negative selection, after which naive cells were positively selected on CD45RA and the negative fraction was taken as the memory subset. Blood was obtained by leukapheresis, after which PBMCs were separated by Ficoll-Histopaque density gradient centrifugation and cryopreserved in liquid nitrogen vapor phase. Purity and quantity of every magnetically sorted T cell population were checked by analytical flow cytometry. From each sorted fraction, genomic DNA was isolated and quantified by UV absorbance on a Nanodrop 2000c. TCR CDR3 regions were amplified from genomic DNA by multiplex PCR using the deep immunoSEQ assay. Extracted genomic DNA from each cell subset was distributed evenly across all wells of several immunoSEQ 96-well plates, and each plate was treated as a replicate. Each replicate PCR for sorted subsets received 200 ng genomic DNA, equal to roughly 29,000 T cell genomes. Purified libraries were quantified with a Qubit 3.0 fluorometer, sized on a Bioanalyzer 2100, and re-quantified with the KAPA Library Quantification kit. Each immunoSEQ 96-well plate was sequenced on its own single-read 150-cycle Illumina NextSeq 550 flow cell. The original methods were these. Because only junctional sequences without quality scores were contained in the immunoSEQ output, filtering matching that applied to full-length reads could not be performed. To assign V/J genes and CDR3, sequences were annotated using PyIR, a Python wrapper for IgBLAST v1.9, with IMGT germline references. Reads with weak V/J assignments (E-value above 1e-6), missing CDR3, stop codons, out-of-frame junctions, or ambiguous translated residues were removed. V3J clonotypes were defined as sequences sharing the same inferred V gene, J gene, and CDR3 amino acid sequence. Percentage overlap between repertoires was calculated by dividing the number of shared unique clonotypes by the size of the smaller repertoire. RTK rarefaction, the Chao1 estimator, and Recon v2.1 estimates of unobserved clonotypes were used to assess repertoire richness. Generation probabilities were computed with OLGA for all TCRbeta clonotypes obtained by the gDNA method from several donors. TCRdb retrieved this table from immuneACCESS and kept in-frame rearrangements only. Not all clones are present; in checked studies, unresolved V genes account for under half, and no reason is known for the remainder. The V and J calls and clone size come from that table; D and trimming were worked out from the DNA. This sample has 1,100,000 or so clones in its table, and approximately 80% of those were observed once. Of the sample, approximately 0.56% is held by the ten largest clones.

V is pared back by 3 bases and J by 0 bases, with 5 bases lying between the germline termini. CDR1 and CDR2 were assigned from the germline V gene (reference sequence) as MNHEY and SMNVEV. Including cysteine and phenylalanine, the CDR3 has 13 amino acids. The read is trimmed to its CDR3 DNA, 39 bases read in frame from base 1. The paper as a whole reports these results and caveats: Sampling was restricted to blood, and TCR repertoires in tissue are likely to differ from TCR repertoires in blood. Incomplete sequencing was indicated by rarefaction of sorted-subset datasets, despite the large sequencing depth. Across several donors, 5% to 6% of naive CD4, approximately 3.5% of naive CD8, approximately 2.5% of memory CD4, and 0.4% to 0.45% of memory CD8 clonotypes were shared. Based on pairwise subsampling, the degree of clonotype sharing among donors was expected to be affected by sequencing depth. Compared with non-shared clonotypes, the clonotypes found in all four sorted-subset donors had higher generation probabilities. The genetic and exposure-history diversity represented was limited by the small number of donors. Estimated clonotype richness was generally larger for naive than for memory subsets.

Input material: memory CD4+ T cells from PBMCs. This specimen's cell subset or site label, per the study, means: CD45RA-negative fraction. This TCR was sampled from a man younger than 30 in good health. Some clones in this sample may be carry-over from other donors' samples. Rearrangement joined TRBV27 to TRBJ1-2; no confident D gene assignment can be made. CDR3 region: CASSFRANYGYTF. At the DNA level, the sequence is TGTGCCAGCAGTTTCCGGGCTAACTATGGCTACACCTTC.